The next 30 T cell receptor beta chains were all read from a single sample in a study of blood T cell repertoires in COVID-19. Clones were read by immunoSEQ multiplex PCR, and TCRdb kept only the in-frame ones, dropping some. Of roughly 100,000 clones listed, 70% to 90% are singletons. The sample was peripheral blood. Receptor source: a man aged 35-49 years with active or convalescent COVID-19.

The J gene is TRBJ2-5, the V gene TRBV5-1; TRBD2 agrees at 9 bases. Trimming cost V 0 bases and J 7 bases; bases outside gene matches: 4. Germline V lookup: CDR1 SGHRS, CDR2 YFSETQ. The length of the CDR3 is 14 residues. CDR3 sequence reads: CASSLAFSGGTQYF. Written as DNA, the CDR3 is TGCGCCAGCAGCTTGGCGTTTAGCGGGGGGACCCAGTACTTC.

This chain joins TRBV9 and TRBJ1-4, with 7 positions matching TRBD1. There are 16 residues in the CDR3. The germline CDR1 and CDR2 sequences are SGDLS and YYNGEE. The trim removed 2 bases at V and 2 bases at J, leaving 6 bases unmatched. CDR3 DNA: TGTGCCAGCAGCGTCTCCCCGGGACAGACTAATGAAAAACTGTTTTTT. It encodes CASSVSPGQTNEKLFF.

The V gene is TRBV7-2, the J gene TRBJ1-2; D unresolved. Germline assignment: CDR1 SGHTA and CDR2 FQGNSA. V gave up 1 base and J gave up 4 bases, with 13 bases separating them. The CDR3 loop spans 15 amino acids. CDR3 protein: CASSLVEVRGYGYTF. The CDR3 region has the DNA TGTGCCAGCAGCTTAGTAGAGGTTCGGGGCTATGGCTACACCTTC.

V gene TRBV6-2 or TRBV6-3 combines with J gene TRBJ2-1; 14 nucleotides line up with TRBD2. This CDR3 comprises 15 residues. CDR1 is MNHEY, CDR2 SVGEGT, per germline. The ends lost 6 bases at V and 9 bases at J; junction bases unmatched: 7. DNA for the CDR3: TGTGCCAGCAGCCGGACTAGCGGGGGGCCGGGTGAGCAGTTCTTC. Encoded protein: CASSRTSGGPGEQFF.

The chain uses TRBV3-1 (or the pseudogene TRBV3-2) and TRBJ2-3, with D uncertain. Trimming pared 4 bases from V and 1 base from J, leaving 6 bases between. The length of the CDR3 is 13 residues. From germline, CDR1 is LGHDT and CDR2 YNNKEL (reference sequence). DNA of the CDR3: TGTGCCAGCAGCCCCTACGGCACAGATACGCAGTATTTT. Amino acids: CASSPYGTDTQYF.

The rearrangement uses TRBV7-9 and TRBJ1-1, with TRBD1 matching over 8 bases. CDR1 and CDR2 from the germline V gene are SEHNR and FQNEAQ (reference sequence). With V trimmed by 5 bases and J by 6 bases, 8 bases remained unmatched. The CDR3 covers 14 residues. The CDR3, as DNA: TGTGCCAGCAGCCCGGACAGGGCTGGGCCTGAAGCTTTCTTT. It yields the protein CASSPDRAGPEAFF.

The chain combines TRBV5-4 with TRBJ2-7; 9 nucleotides match TRBD1. The CDR3 totals 14 residues. V dropped 5 bases and J dropped 3; count of bases not matched to a gene: 6. Germline lookup yields CDR1 SGHNT and CDR2 YYREEE (reference sequence). Here the CDR3 reads CASRPGQGDYEQYF. CDR3 coding DNA: TGTGCCAGCAGACCGGGACAGGGAGACTACGAGCAGTACTTC.

This rearrangement joins TRBV5-1 to TRBJ2-2; a weak D match, TRBD1 (6 bases). Trimming removed 1 base at V and 1 base at J, with 14 bases between. The CDR3 loop spans 17 amino acids. Germline-derived CDR1 and CDR2 are SGHRS and YFSETQ. CDR3 sequence (DNA): TGCGCCAGCAGCTTGAGGGCAGGGGTAGGGAACACCGGGGAGCTGTTTTTT. This codes for CASSLRAGVGNTGELFF.

V usage is TRBV28 and J usage is TRBJ1-5; D is perhaps TRBD1 (6 bases). V was clipped by 5 bases and J by 3 bases, with 14 bases between them. Germline-derived CDR1 and CDR2 are MDHEN and SYDVKM. This CDR3 is 15 amino acids long. CDR3 coding DNA: TGTGCCAGCAGTCCTACCGGGACACACAATCAGCCCCAGCATTTT. Its translation: CASSPTGTHNQPQHF.

The J gene is TRBJ2-7, the V gene TRBV6-5; TRBD1 agrees at 7 bases. The CDR3 is made up of 13 amino acids. The V gene end was trimmed by 0 bases and the J gene end by 6 bases; junction bases not matched to a gene: 2. CDR1 and CDR2 (germline): MNHEY, SVGAGI. CDR3 nucleotide sequence: TGTGCCAGCAGTTACTCGACAGGGCCCGAGCAGTACTTC. Amino acids: CASSYSTGPEQYF.

The chain uses TRBV3-1 (or the pseudogene TRBV3-2) and TRBJ2-5, with 12 bases that match TRBD2. Germline-derived CDR1 and CDR2 are LGHDT and YNNKEL (reference sequence). The CDR3 covers 15 residues. V gave up 3 bases and J gave up 5 bases; unmatched junction bases: 4. Written as DNA, the CDR3 is TGTGCCAGCAGCCACCTAGCGGGGGGGCGGGAGACCCAGTACTTC. Its translation: CASSHLAGGRETQYF.

This sequence joins TRBV6-4 and TRBJ1-5; the D is unclear. The CDR3 totals 16 residues. Trimming took off 2 bases at V and 2 bases at J, with 13 bases between the two ends. Looked up from germline, CDR1 is MRHNA and CDR2 is SNTAGT. The CDR3 is CASSDESWRGNQPQHF. CDR3 bases: TGTGCCAGCAGTGACGAGAGTTGGAGGGGCAATCAGCCCCAGCATTTT.

The rearrangement uses TRBV9 and TRBJ1-2; 7 nucleotides align to TRBD1. Unmatched junction bases numbered 12, after V lost 6 bases and J lost 4 bases. The CDR3 consists of 15 residues. Per germline, CDR1 SGDLS and CDR2 YYNGEE. In DNA form, the CDR3 reads TGTGCCAGCACCCGGGAGGGGGCATCCCGCTATGGCTACACCTTC. Its translation is CASTREGASRYGYTF.

The CDR3 protein is CSVNGQANSRMNTEAFF. Here the CDR3 DNA reads TGCAGCGTCAATGGACAGGCGAACTCAAGGATGAACACTGAAGCTTTCTTT. V usage is TRBV29-1 and J usage is TRBJ1-1; 7 bases are a match to TRBD1. The CDR3 has 17 residues. Germline V gives CDR1 SQVTM, CDR2 ANQGSEA. Losses at the gene ends were 6 bases for V and 0 bases for J; bases not matched to a gene: 16. The full variable domain, its missing parts supplied by reference TRBV29-1 and TRBJ1-1, is SAVISQKPSRDICQRGTSLTIQCQVDSQVTMMFWYRQQPGQSLTLIATANQGSEATYESGFVIDKFPISRPNLTFSTLTVSNMSPEDSSIYLCSVNGQANSRMNTEAFFGQGTRLTVV.

The chain links TRBV7-2 to TRBJ1-2, with D perhaps matching TRBD1 (5 bases). CDR3 size: 16 residues. V was cut by 5 bases and J by 3 bases, with 19 bases left in between. The germline CDR1 and CDR2 sequences are SGHTA and FQGNSA. The CDR3 spells CASSPYTGGRDYGYTF. The CDR3 DNA reads as TGTGCCAGCAGCCCATACACGGGGGGAAGGGACTATGGCTACACCTTC. Looking up the rest from reference TRBV7-2 and TRBJ1-2 gives the full variable domain: GAGVSQSPSNKVTEKGKDVELRCDPISGHTALYWYRQSLGQGLEFLIYFQGNSAPDKSGLPSDRFSAERTGGSVSTLTIQRTQQEDSAVYLCASSPYTGGRDYGYTFGSGTRLTVV.

This clone was recorded once. The rearrangement links TRBV5-1 to TRBJ1-4; D uncertain. Looked up from germline, CDR1 is SGHRS and CDR2 is YFSETQ. CDR3 length: 16 amino acids. Trimming shortened V by 1 base and J by 2 bases, and 12 bases separated the two germline ends. The CDR3 DNA is TGCGCCAGCAGCTTGTCGGGGTTGGGGACTAATGAAAAACTGTTTTTT. It yields the protein CASSLSGLGTNEKLFF.

The rearrangement uses TRBV9 and TRBJ2-3; 7 nucleotides match TRBD2. Germline values: CDR1 SGDLS, CDR2 YYNGEE. The length of the CDR3 is 15 residues. V lost 4 bases and J lost 5; bases outside the gene matches: 10. The DNA of the CDR3 is TGTGCCAGCAGCACCCCGGGGACTACTGGAGATACGCAGTATTTT. It encodes CASSTPGTTGDTQYF.

DNA of the CDR3: TGTGCCAGCAGCCCCGGGGGGGGGTACTACGAGCAGTACTTC. Its translation: CASSPGGGYYEQYF. V and J are TRBV9 and TRBJ2-7, with 8 bases lining up with TRBD2. The CDR3 runs 14 residues. Losses at the gene ends were 4 bases for V and 3 bases for J; bases not matched to a gene: 6. Germline-derived CDR1 and CDR2 are SGDLS and YYNGEE.

The rearrangement uses TRBV3-1 (or the pseudogene TRBV3-2) and TRBJ1-1; possible D gene TRBD1, 5 bases. Germline assignment: CDR1 LGHDT and CDR2 YNNKEL (reference sequence). This CDR3 comprises 14 residues. V lost 1 base, J lost 1 base, and 7 bases lay in between. This CDR3 reads CASSQGGENTEAFF. CDR3 DNA: TGTGCCAGCAGCCAAGGGGGGGAGAACACTGAAGCTTTCTTT.

V is TRBV12-3 or TRBV12-4 and J is TRBJ1-5; D remains ambiguous. The length of the CDR3 is 13 residues. Trimming took 5 bases from V and 7 from J, leaving 12 bases between them. CDR3 sequence (DNA): TGTGCCAGCAGTATGAGGTTTTGGCAGCCCCAGCATTTT. Its translation: CASSMRFWQPQHF.

This chain uses TRBV6-5 with TRBJ2-5, with 8 bases lining up with TRBD2. The V and J ends lost 7 bases and 4 bases, in that order; junction bases with no gene match: 5. This CDR3 comprises 13 residues. CDR1 and CDR2 from the germline V gene are MNHEY and SVGAGI. For the CDR3, the DNA is TGTGCCAGCACCATCAGCGGGGGAGAGACCCAGTACTTC. The encoded protein is CASTISGGETQYF.

The gene calls are TRBV11-2 and TRBJ1-2; 10 nucleotides agree with TRBD1. V was pared by 5 bases and J by 7 bases, with 4 bases of the junction left unmatched. CDR1 SGHAT and CDR2 FQNNGV come from the germline V gene. This CDR3 region has 13 residues. The CDR3: CASSVGTGVGYTF. CDR3 nucleotide sequence: TGTGCCAGCAGCGTGGGGACAGGGGTTGGCTACACCTTC.

This chain connects TRBV9 to TRBJ2-7, with 8 bases matching TRBD2. The CDR3 spans 14 residues. The V gene end was trimmed by 0 bases and the J gene end by 2 bases; junction bases not matched to a gene: 1. Germline V gene data show CDR1 as SGDLS and CDR2 as YYNGEE. CDR3 sequence reads: CASSVAGGTYEQYF. In DNA, the CDR3 is TGTGCCAGCAGCGTAGCGGGGGGGACCTACGAGCAGTACTTC.

This chain links TRBV3-1 (or the pseudogene TRBV3-2) with TRBJ2-3; 11 positions agree with TRBD2. The junction had 8 bases not matched to a gene; V was cut back by 4 bases and J by 5 bases. The germline gives CDR1 LGHDT, CDR2 YNNKEL (reference sequence). CDR3 length equals 16 residues. CDR3 sequence: CASSLGLAAFGDTQYF. Here the CDR3 DNA reads TGTGCCAGCAGCCTGGGACTAGCGGCGTTCGGAGATACGCAGTATTTT.

V is TRBV5-6 and J is TRBJ1-2; 9 nucleotides agree with TRBD1. Germline V gene lookup returns CDR1 SGHDT and CDR2 YYEEEE. Losses at the gene ends were 1 base for V and 3 bases for J; bases not matched to a gene: 13. The CDR3 totals 18 residues. The CDR3 loop reads CASSLSVHRTGADYGYTF. CDR3 DNA: TGTGCCAGCAGCTTGTCAGTACATCGGACAGGGGCAGACTATGGCTACACCTTC.

The chain recombines TRBV7-8 with TRBJ2-2; D ambiguous. The CDR3 is 13 residues long. CDR1 is SGHVS and CDR2 is FQNEAQ in the germline V gene. V was cut by 4 bases and J by 0 bases, with 3 bases left in between. For the CDR3, the DNA is TGTGCCAGCAGCTCGTCGAACACCGGGGAGCTGTTTTTT. It is translated as CASSSSNTGELFF.

The V call is TRBV19, the J call TRBJ1-2; 9 positions agree with TRBD1. This CDR3 spans 12 amino acids. After removal of 8 bases from V and 7 bases from J, the junction contained 5 bases not matched to a gene. Per the germline V gene, CDR1 is LNHDA and CDR2 is SQIVND (reference sequence). CDR3 DNA sequence: TGTGCCAGTGGAACAGGGGGCATTGGCTACACCTTC. This sequence encodes CASGTGGIGYTF. Supplemented by reference TRBV19 and TRBJ1-2, the full variable domain reads DGGITQSPKYLFRKEGQNVTLSCEQNLNHDAMYWYRQDPGQGLRLIYYSQIVNDFQKGDIAEGYSVSREKKESFPLTVTSAQKNPTAFYLCASGTGGIGYTFGSGTRLTVV.

The rearrangement links TRBV27 to TRBJ2-2, with 8 bases matching TRBD1. Germline CDR1 and CDR2: MNHEY and SMNVEV (reference sequence). After removal of 6 bases from V and 5 bases from J, the junction contained 5 bases not matched to a gene. CDR3 length: 14 residues. CDR3 in amino acids: CASRQDRATGELFF. CDR3 bases: TGTGCCAGCAGGCAGGACAGGGCTACCGGGGAGCTGTTTTTT.

This chain links TRBV4-1 with TRBJ2-7; the match to TRBD1 covers 9 bases. Germline-derived CDR1 and CDR2 are MGHRA and YSYEKL. With V trimmed by 3 bases and J by 2 bases, 5 bases remained unmatched. The CDR3 totals 15 residues. The CDR3 DNA sequence: TGCGCCAGCAGCCAGTCCGGGACAGGGACCTACGAGCAGTACTTC. This translates into CASSQSGTGTYEQYF.

This clone has only a few counts. The chain uses TRBV7-3 and TRBJ1-6; D uncertain. V shed 5 bases and J shed 6 bases, with 8 bases lying between them. Germline-derived CDR1 and CDR2 are SGHTA and FQGTGA. The CDR3 covers 13 residues. In DNA, the CDR3 is TGTGCCAGCAGCCCGTCCCTTAATTCACCCCTCCACTTT. Its protein product is CASSPSLNSPLHF. The full variable domain, in which reference TRBV7-3 and TRBJ1-6 provide the parts outside the CDR3, is GAGVSQTPSNKVTEKGKYVELRCDPISGHTALYWYRQSLGQGPEFLIYFQGTGAADDSGLPNDRFFAVRPEGSVSTLKIQRTERGDSAVYLCASSPSLNSPLHFGNGTRLTVT.